This T cell receptor beta chain was found in a study of blood T cell repertoires in COVID-19. Study in general: From the United States, Italy and Spain came samples of acute and convalescent COVID-19. From T cells, B-cell-depleted T cells, or PBMCs came the material, which was cDNA or gDNA.

This CDR3 region has 16 residues. Trimming removed 2 bases at V and 3 bases at J, with 14 bases between. The germline CDR1 and CDR2 sequences are MNHEY and SVGEGT. Per the authors' pipeline: Amplification from reference gene primers served as the basis for estimated nucleated cell counts. Some clones are missing from TCRdb's copy, which holds only in-frame ones; the method was immunoSEQ multiplex PCR. V, J and clone size reflect that table, while D and trimming were determined from the DNA. The sample lists about 130,000 clones; around 87% were seen once. The gene calls are TRBV6-2 or TRBV6-3 and TRBJ2-1; TRBD2 is a possible D gene (6 bases). The receptor comes from a woman in her fifties or sixties with acute or convalescent COVID-19. Sequenced: peripheral blood. CDR3 sequence reads: CASSYDPRDGYNEQFF. In DNA, the CDR3 is TGTGCCAGCAGTTACGACCCGCGGGACGGCTACAATGAGCAGTTCTTC.